The clone carrying this T cell receptor beta chain was counted many times. What it recognizes is unknown. The data are from a study of Graves' ophthalmopathy and Graves' hyperthyroidism. Each hyperthyroidism patient was newly diagnosed, with under 2 months' duration, and aged 18 to 65. As diagnostic evidence, clinical symptoms, serum thyroxine, TRAb, thyroid ultrasound and orbital computed tomography were relied upon. As the template, RNA transcripts were used to amplify TCR beta CDR3 regions. The first round was an RT-PCR with HTBI primers, and the second round was a multiplex PCR. TCRdb passed the multiplex PCR reads through MiXCR, listing each CDR3 protein once. The data contain some 350,000 distinct CDR3 sequences, approximately 18% of them singletons. V lost 0 bases and J 4 bases, leaving 6 bases between the germline ends. Germline CDR1 and CDR2: SGHTA and FQGNSA. CDR3 length: 13 residues. Study-wide findings and caveats: In blood, most expanded thyroid clonotypes above 0.001 frequency were also detected. As the model predicted ophthalmopathy progression, it achieved a sensitivity of around 70% and a specificity of approximately 72%.

The sequence came from an adult woman with stable Graves' hyperthyroidism. The material sequenced was peripheral blood. J is TRBJ1-2 and V is TRBV7-2; D unclear. DNA of the CDR3: TGTGCCAGCAGCTTAGCACGGACCTATGGCTACACCTTC. Its protein is CASSLARTYGYTF. The complete variable domain, with remaining parts taken from reference TRBV7-2 and TRBJ1-2, reads GAGVSQSPSNKVTEKGKDVELRCDPISGHTALYWYRQSLGQGLEFLIYFQGNSAPDKSGLPSDRFSAERTGGSVSTLTIQRTQQEDSAVYLCASSLARTYGYTFGSGTRLTVV.